Below, one T cell receptor beta chain is given with its context. This clonotype was recorded once. What this receptor recognizes is not known. Base qualities are not provided; no much larger clone lies one nucleotide away. Donors were 35 to 40 systemically healthy Caucasian individuals from Russia aged roughly 6 to 95 years. Approximately 11 milliliters of peripheral blood were drawn from each donor into EDTA-treated Vacutainer tubes. PBMCs were isolated by Ficoll-Paque density-gradient centrifugation, with at least 6 million obtained per sample. Trizol reagent was used to extract total RNA from the PBMCs, yielding at least 6 micrograms per sample. For every donor, an aliquot of PBMCs went through flow cytometry to measure the percentages of naive CD45RAhigh/CD27high T cells. Trimming removed 6 bases from V and 6 bases from J, leaving 14 bases between the germline ends. Spanning cysteine to phenylalanine, the CDR3 consists of 13 amino acids. The CDR3 DNA has 39 bases and is translated from base 1. CDR1 and CDR2, per the germline V gene (reference sequence), are MNHNY and SVGAGI.

These data come from a study of blood T cells in healthy people across ages (dated by TCRdb to 2015 to 2017). In the study overall: In model experiments, template switching captured about one uniquely barcoded TCR beta cDNA molecule for every two T cells. Age-related changes in TCR beta repertoire diversity were measured in the study by deep sequencing normalized with unique cDNA molecular identifiers. The donors were split into four age groups: young (average around 15 years), middle-aged (39), aged (over 55) and long-lived (over 75). Donors of different ages were randomly distributed across sequencing lanes to avoid experimental bias. The study analyzed two additional independent replicas of 1 million unique cDNA reads from the same blood draw for two donors, one aged 18 to 29 and one aged 80 or older.

Overall study outcomes, separate from this receptor: The long-lived group showed more naive CD4+ T cells, fewer expanded clones and increased TCR diversity than the aged group, suggesting age selection. The percentage of naive T cells measured by flow cytometry correlated strongly with observed TCR beta diversity. Estimates of total diversity from one million sequenced T cells were regarded as lower bounds and underestimates. Observed TCR beta diversity per million T cells fell roughly linearly with age, and a significant reduction was already apparent by age around 40. Bulk unsorted PBMC profiling prevented conclusive comparison of naive and antigen-experienced compartments. The CMV infection status of donors was not known, potentially confounding age-related changes in expanded clonotypes.

Receptor libraries were prepared by 5' RACE. The sequencer listed for this sample is Illumina HiSeq 2500. The second PCR ran for about 6 to 12 cycles and used a J-beta primer mix along with a sample-barcoded 5' primer. Each TCR beta cDNA molecule received a unique molecular identifier from a template-switch 5' adaptor carrying 12 random nucleotides. Each sample yielded at least 3 million CDR3-containing paired-end reads. First-strand cDNA synthesis was performed from all RNA using the Mint cDNA synthesis kit, with priming by a TRBC-specific oligonucleotide. Following uracil-DNA glycosylase treatment, all cDNA underwent a first 18-cycle PCR with the universal primers M1SS and BC2_uni_R. The paper's data handling went like this. For normalization, 1 million high-quality reads were randomly selected from each sample, with every read carrying a distinct molecular identifier. Reads sharing molecular identifiers were discarded rather than binned into consensus sequences. MiTCR, run with a Q25 quality threshold and the strictest error-elimination algorithm, handled CDR3 identification, clonotype clustering and error correction. Lower-bound total TCR beta diversity was estimated with a nonparametric unseen species model using Euler transformation. TCRdb handled the public reads itself, with Q25 trimming in fastp and clone calling in MiXCR, and kept productive beta chains. A single entry per CDR3 protein holds the most common genes and DNA from its merged rows. The V and J calls reflect TCRdb's pipeline rather than the authors' work. The sample table shows about 1.4 million distinct CDR3 sequences, and approximately 59% are seen once. About 6.7% of the sample is held by the ten biggest clonotypes.

The chain links TRBV6-6 with TRBJ1-2; TRBD1 is a weak D gene call, 5 bases matching. This clonotype was sampled from a man between 18 and 29 years old in good health. The source material was blood. In nucleotides, the sequence is TGTGCCAGCAGAGCAGGGCAGATAGATGGCTACACCTTC. Its protein product is CASRAGQIDGYTF.